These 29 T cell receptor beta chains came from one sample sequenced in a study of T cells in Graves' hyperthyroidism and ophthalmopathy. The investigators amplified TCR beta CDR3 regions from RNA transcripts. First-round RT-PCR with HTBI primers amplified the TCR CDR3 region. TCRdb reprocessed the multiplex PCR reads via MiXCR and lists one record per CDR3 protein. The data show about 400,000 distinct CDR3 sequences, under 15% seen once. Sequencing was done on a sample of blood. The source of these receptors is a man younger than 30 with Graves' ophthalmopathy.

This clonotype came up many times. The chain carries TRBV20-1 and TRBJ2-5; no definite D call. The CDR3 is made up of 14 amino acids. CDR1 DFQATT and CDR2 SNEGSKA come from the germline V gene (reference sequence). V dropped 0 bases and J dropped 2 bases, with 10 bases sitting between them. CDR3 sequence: CSARDHSDQETQYF. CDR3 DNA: TGCAGTGCTAGAGATCACTCGGATCAAGAGACCCAGTACTTC.

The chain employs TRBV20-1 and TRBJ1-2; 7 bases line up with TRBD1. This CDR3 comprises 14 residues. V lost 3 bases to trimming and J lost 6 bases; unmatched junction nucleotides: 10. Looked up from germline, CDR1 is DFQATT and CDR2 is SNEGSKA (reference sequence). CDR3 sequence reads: CSARETGRGDGYTF. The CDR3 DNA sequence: TGCAGTGCTAGGGAGACAGGGAGAGGAGATGGCTACACCTTC.

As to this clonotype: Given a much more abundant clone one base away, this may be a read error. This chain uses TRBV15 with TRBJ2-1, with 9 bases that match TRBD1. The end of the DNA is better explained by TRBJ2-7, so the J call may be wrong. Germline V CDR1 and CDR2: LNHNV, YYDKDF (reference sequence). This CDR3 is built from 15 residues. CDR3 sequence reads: CATSRQGVFYNEQYF. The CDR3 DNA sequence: TGTGCCACCAGCCGACAGGGGGTTTTTTACAATGAGCAGTACTTC.

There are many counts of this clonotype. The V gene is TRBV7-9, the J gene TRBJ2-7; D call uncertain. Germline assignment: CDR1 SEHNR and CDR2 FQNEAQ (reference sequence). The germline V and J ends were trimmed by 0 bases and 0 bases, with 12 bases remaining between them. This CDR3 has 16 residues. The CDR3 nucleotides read TGTGCCAGCAGCTTAGCTGGAGTCCTGTCCTCCTACGAGCAGTACTTC. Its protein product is CASSLAGVLSSYEQYF. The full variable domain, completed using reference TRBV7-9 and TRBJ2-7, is DTGVSQNPRHKITKRGQNVTFRCDPISEHNRLYWYRQTLGQGPEFLTYFQNEAQLEKSRLLSDRFSAERPKGSFSTLEIQRTEQGDSAMYLCASSLAGVLSSYEQYFGPGTRLTVT.

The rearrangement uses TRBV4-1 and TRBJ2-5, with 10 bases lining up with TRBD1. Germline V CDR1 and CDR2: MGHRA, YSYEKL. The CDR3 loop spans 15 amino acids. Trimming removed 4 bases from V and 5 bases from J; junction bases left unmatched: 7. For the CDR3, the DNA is TGCGCCAGCAGCCGGCCCGGGACAGGGGCCGAGACCCAGTACTTC. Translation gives CASSRPGTGAETQYF.

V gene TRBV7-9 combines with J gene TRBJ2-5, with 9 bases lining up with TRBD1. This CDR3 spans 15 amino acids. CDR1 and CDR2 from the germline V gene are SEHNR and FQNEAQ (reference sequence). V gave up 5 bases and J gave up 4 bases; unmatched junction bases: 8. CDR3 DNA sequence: TGTGCCAGCAGCGTAGGACAGGGGTCTTTAGAGACCCAGTACTTC. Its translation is CASSVGQGSLETQYF.

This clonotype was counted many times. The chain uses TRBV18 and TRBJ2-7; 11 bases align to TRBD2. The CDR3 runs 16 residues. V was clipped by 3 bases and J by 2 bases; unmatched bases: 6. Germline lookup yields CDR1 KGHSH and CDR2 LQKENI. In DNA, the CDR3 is TGTGCCAGCTCACCTCGGCTAGCGGGGGGCCCCTACGAGCAGTACTTC. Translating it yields CASSPRLAGGPYEQYF. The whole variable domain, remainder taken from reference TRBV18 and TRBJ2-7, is NAGVMQNPRHLVRRRGQEARLRCSPMKGHSHVYWYRQLPEEGLKFMVYLQKENIIDESGMPKERFSAEFPKEGPSILRIQQVVRGDSAAYFCASSPRLAGGPYEQYFGPGTRLTVT.

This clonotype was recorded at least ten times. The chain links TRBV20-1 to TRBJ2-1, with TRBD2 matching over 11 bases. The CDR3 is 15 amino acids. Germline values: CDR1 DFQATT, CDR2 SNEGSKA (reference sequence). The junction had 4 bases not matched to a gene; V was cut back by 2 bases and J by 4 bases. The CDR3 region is CSARRGLAVYNEQFF. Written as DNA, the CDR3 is TGCAGTGCTAGACGGGGACTAGCGGTTTACAATGAGCAGTTCTTC.

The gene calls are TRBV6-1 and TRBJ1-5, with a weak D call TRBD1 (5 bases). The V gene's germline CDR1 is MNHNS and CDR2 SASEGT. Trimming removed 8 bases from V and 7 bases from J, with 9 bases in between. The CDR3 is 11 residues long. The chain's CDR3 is CASERGQPQHF. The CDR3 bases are TGTGCCAGCGAAAGGGGCCAGCCCCAGCATTTT.

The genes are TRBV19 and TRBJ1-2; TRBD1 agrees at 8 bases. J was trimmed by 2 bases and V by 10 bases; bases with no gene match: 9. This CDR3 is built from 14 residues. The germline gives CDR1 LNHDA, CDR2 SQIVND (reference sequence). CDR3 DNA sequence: TGTGCCACCCGCAAGACAGGGGAAAACTATGGCTACACCTTC. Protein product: CATRKTGENYGYTF. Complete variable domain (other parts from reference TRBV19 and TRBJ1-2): DGGITQSPKYLFRKEGQNVTLSCEQNLNHDAMYWYRQDPGQGLRLIYYSQIVNDFQKGDIAEGYSVSREKKESFPLTVTSAQKNPTAFYLCATRKTGENYGYTFGSGTRLTVV.

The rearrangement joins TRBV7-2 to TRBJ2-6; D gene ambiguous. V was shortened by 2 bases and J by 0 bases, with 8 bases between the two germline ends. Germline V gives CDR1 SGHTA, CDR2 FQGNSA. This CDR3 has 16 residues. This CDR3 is CASSLSLGSGANVLTF. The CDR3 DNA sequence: TGTGCCAGCAGCTTAAGTTTAGGCTCTGGGGCCAACGTCCTGACTTTC.

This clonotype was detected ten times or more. The CDR3 spells CASSLGTSGVAEQFF. The CDR3 DNA reads TGTGCCAGCAGCTTAGGGACTAGCGGGGTTGCTGAGCAGTTCTTC. The chain carries TRBV7-2 and TRBJ2-1; 12 bases are a match to TRBD2. With V trimmed by 1 base and J by 9 bases, 4 bases remained unmatched. Germline values: CDR1 SGHTA, CDR2 FQGNSA. The CDR3 runs to 15 residues. Supplemented by reference TRBV7-2 and TRBJ2-1, the full variable domain reads GAGVSQSPSNKVTEKGKDVELRCDPISGHTALYWYRQSLGQGLEFLIYFQGNSAPDKSGLPSDRFSAERTGGSVSTLTIQRTQQEDSAVYLCASSLGTSGVAEQFFGPGTRLTVL.

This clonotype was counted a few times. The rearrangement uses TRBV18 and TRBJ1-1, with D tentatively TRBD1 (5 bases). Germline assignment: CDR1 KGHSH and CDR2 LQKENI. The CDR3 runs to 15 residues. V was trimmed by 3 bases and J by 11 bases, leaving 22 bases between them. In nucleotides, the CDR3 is TGTGCCAGCTCACCCCAGCCCCCCCCCGGGGCTTGGGCTTTCTTT. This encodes CASSPQPPPGAWAFF.

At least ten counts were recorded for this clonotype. The CDR3: CASSEATRTLQETQYF. The CDR3 coding sequence is TGTGCCAGCAGTGAAGCTACCAGAACCCTGCAAGAGACCCAGTACTTC. The chain joins TRBV6-1 to TRBJ2-5; D is unresolved. In germline, CDR1 is MNHNS, CDR2 SASEGT. The V gene lost 0 bases and the J gene lost 2 bases, with 13 bases spanning the gap. The CDR3 has 16 amino acids.

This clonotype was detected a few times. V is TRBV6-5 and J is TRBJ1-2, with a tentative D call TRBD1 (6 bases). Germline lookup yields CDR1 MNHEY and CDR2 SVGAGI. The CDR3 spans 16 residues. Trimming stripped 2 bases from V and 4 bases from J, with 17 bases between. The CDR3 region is CASSYPNPQGPYGYTF. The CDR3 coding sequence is TGTGCCAGCAGTTACCCGAACCCACAGGGACCCTATGGCTACACCTTC.

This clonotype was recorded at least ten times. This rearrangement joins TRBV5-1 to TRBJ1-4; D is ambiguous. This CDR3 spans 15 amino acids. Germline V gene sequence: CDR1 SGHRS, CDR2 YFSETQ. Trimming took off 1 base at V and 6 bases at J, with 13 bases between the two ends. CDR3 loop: CASSLPSGRDEKLFF. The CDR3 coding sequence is TGCGCCAGCAGCTTGCCCTCCGGAAGGGATGAAAAACTGTTTTTT.

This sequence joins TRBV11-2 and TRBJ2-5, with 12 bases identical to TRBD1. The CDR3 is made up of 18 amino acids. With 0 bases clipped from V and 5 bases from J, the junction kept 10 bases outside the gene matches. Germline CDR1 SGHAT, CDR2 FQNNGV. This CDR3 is CASSLDTWDRGLGETQYF. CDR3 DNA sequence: TGTGCCAGCAGCTTAGACACCTGGGACAGGGGGCTAGGGGAGACCCAGTACTTC.

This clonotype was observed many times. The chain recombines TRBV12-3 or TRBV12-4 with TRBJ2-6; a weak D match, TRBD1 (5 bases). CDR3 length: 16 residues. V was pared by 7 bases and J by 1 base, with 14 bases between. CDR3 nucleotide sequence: TGTGCCAGCACCAAGAGGCAGGGTTCTGGGGCCAACGTCCTGACTTTC. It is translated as CASTKRQGSGANVLTF.

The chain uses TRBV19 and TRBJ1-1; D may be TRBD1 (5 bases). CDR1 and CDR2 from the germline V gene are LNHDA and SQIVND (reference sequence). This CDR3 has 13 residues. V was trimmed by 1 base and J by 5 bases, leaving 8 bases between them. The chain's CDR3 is CASSIVEGTEAFF. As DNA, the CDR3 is TGTGCCAGTAGTATAGTTGAGGGGACTGAAGCTTTCTTT.

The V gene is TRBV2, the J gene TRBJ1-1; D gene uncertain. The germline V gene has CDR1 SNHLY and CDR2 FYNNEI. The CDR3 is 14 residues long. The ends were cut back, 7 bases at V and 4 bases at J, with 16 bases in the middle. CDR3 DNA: TGTGCCAGCACTTTTGACCGGGCGCGCACTGAAGCTTTCTTT. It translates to CASTFDRARTEAFF. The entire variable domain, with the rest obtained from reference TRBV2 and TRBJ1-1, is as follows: EPEVTQTPSHQVTQMGQEVILRCVPISNHLYFYWYRQILGQKVEFLVSFYNNEISEKSEIFDDQFSVERPDGSNFTLKIRSTKLEDSAMYFCASTFDRARTEAFFGQGTRLTVV.

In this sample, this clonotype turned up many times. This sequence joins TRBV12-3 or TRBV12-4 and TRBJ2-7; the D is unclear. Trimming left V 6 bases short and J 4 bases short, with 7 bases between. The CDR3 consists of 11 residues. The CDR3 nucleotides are TGTGCCAGCAGCGTCGGTTACGAGCAGTACTTC. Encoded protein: CASSVGYEQYF.

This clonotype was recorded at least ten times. The CDR3 protein is CASSFSHTLTSLEQFF. The CDR3 nucleotides read TGTGCCAGCAGCTTCTCCCACACCCTGACTAGCCTTGAGCAGTTCTTC. V and J are TRBV7-9 and TRBJ2-1, with 7 bases that match TRBD2. The CDR3 runs to 16 residues. CDR1 is SEHNR and CDR2 is FQNEAQ in the germline V gene (reference sequence). The trim removed 3 bases at V and 9 bases at J, leaving 14 bases unmatched.

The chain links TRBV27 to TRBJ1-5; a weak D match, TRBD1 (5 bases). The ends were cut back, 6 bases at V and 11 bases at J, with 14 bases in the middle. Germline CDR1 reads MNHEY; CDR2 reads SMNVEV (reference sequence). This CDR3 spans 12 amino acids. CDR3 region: CASRNTAGAQHF. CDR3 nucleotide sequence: TGTGCCAGCAGAAACACGGCGGGGGCCCAGCATTTT.

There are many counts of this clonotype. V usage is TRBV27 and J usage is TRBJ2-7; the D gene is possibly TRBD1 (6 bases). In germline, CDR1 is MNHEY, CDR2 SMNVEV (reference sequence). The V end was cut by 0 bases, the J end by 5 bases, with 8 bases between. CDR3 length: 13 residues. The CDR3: CASSLSEGDEQYF. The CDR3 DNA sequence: TGTGCCAGCAGTTTATCCGAGGGGGACGAGCAGTACTTC.

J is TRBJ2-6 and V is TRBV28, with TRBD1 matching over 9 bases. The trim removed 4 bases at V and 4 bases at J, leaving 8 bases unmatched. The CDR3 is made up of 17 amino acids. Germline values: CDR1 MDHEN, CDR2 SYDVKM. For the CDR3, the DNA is TGTGCCAGCAGTTCAGGACAGGGGTGGGCCGGGGCCAACGTCCTGACTTTC. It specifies CASSSGQGWAGANVLTF. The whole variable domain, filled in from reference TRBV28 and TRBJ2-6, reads DVKVTQSSRYLVKRTGEKVFLECVQDMDHENMFWYRQDPGLGLRLIYFSYDVKMKEKGDIPEGYSVSREKKERFSLILESASTNQTSMYLCASSSGQGWAGANVLTFGAGSRLTVL.

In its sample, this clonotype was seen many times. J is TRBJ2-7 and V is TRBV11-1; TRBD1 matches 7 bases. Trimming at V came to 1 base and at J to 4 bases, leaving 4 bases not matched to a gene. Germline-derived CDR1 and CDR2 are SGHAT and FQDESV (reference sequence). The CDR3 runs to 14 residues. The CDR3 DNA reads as TGTGCCAGCAGCTTAGGCGAGACAGGGTACGAGCAGTACTTC. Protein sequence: CASSLGETGYEQYF.

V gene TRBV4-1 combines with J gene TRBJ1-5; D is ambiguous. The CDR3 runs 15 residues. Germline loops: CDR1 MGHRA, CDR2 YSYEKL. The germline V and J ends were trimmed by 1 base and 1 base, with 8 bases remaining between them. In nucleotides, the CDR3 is TGCGCCAGCAGCCAAGTGTCCGACAGCAATCAGCCCCAGCATTTT. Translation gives CASSQVSDSNQPQHF.

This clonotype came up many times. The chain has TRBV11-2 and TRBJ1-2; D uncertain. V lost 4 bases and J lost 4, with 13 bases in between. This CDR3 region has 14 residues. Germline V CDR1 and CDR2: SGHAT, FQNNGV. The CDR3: CASSSGLHGYGYTF. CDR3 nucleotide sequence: TGTGCCAGCAGCTCAGGTCTTCACGGCTATGGCTACACCTTC.

CDR3 residues: CASLISYNEQFF. For the CDR3, the DNA is TGTGCCAGCCTGATCTCCTACAATGAGCAGTTCTTC. This chain uses TRBV2 with TRBJ2-1; D is unclear. The CDR3 covers 12 residues. The V and J ends lost 8 bases and 0 bases respectively, with 5 bases between them. The germline CDR1 and CDR2 sequences are SNHLY and FYNNEI.